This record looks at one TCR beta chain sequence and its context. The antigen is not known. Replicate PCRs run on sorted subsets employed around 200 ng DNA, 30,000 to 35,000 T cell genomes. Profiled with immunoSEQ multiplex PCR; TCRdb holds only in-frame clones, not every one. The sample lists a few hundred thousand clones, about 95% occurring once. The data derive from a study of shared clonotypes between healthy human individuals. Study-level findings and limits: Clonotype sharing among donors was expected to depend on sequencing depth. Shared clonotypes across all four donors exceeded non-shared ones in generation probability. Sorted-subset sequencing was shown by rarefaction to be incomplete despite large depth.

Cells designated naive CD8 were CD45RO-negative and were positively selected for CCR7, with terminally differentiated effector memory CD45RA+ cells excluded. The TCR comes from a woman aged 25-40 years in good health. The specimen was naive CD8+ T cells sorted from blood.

The CDR3 loop reads CASSVTGANTEAFF. For the CDR3, the DNA is TGTGCCAGCAGCGTCACAGGGGCCAACACTGAAGCTTTCTTT. The chain recombines TRBV5-4 with TRBJ1-1; TRBD1 matches at 7 bases. V lost 4 bases and J lost 2; bases outside the gene matches: 5. The germline gives CDR1 SGHNT, CDR2 YYREEE (reference sequence). The CDR3 sequence is 14 residues long.